A selection of T cell receptor beta chains follows, all from one sample in a study of Graves' ophthalmopathy and Graves' hyperthyroidism. TCRdb reanalysed the multiplex PCR reads using MiXCR and keeps one entry per CDR3 protein. The sample includes almost 750,000 distinct CDR3 sequences, approximately 40% of them seen just once. The material sequenced was peripheral blood. Receptor source: an adult man with Graves' ophthalmopathy. Each CDR3 is given with its conserved first and last residue. Each record gives: V gene, J gene, clone size, D gene, CDR3 protein, CDR3 DNA. D genes are given only for firm matches. The size entry is marked missing in some rows and otherwise reads once, few, many or a size class.

TRBV25-1	TRBJ2-5	NA	TRBD2	CASSEARLAGGIQETQYF	TGTGCCAGCAGTGAGGCGAGACTAGCGGGGGGTATACAGGAGACCCAGTACTTC
TRBV25-1	TRBJ2-5	NA	TRBD2	CASSSGTGTSGKVGETQYF	TGTGCCAGCAGTTCGGGGACGGGGACTAGCGGGAAAGTGGGAGAGACCCAGTACTTC
TRBV6-2/TRBV6-3	TRBJ2-5	many	NA	CASRTGTSETQYF	TGTGCCAGCAGAACCGGGACATCGGAGACCCAGTACTTC
TRBV15	TRBJ1-4	NA	NA	CATSRERGVVNEKLFF	TGTGCCACCAGCAGAGAACGGGGGGTCGTTAATGAAAAACTGTTTTTT
TRBV29-1	TRBJ2-5	many	TRBD2	CSVVSAGVQTQYF	TGCAGCGTTGTCTCAGCGGGAGTGCAGACCCAGTACTTC
TRBV7-9	TRBJ2-7	few	NA	CASSLEGRKGEQYF	TGTGCCAGCAGCTTAGAAGGCAGGAAGGGGGAGCAGTACTTC
TRBV4-1	TRBJ1-2	NA	NA	CASSQPRRGANYGYTF	TGCGCCAGCAGCCAACCGAGGAGGGGAGCTAACTATGGCTACACCTTC
TRBV20-1	TRBJ1-3	NA	NA	CSASRPTAGGNTIYF	TGCAGTGCTAGTAGACCCACAGCGGGTGGAAACACCATATATTTT
TRBV7-9	TRBJ2-2	NA	NA	CASSSDIEVYTGELFF	TGTGCCAGCAGCTCAGACATCGAGGTGTACACCGGGGAGCTGTTTTTT
TRBV30	TRBJ2-5	NA	NA	CARMRGVSETQYF	TGTGCCCGGATGCGTGGTGTCTCGGAGACCCAGTACTTC
TRBV15	TRBJ1-1	many	NA	CATSRSGTSLGEAFF	TGTGCCACCAGCAGATCCGGGACATCCTTGGGTGAAGCTTTCTTT
TRBV10-3	TRBJ2-6	few	NA	CASSTDTGPGANVLTF	TGTGCCAGCAGTACTGACACGGGACCTGGGGCCAACGTCCTGACTTTC
TRBV25-1	TRBJ1-1	many	NA	CASADSMAEAFF	TGTGCCAGCGCTGATTCGATGGCTGAAGCTTTCTTT
TRBV2	TRBJ2-5	NA	NA	CASSKTADQYF	TGTGCCAGCAGTAAGACAGCTGACCAGTACTTC
TRBV11-1	TRBJ1-6	NA	TRBD1	CASSPGQGTNSPLHF	TGTGCCAGCAGCCCCGGACAGGGTACTAATTCACCCCTCCACTTT
TRBV5-4	TRBJ2-2	NA	NA	CASSLNGGLFF	TGTGCCAGCAGCTTAAACGGGGGGCTGTTTTTT
TRBV10-3	TRBJ1-2	NA	TRBD1	CAISNRGLGYTF	TGTGCCATCAGCAACAGGGGTTTGGGCTACACCTTC
TRBV5-1	TRBJ2-7	few	TRBD1	CASRIGTGDYEQYF	TGCGCCAGCAGAATCGGGACAGGGGACTACGAGCAGTACTTC
TRBV2	TRBJ1-1	many	NA	CASSEWGAGTEAFF	TGTGCCAGCAGTGAATGGGGGGCTGGCACTGAAGCTTTCTTT
TRBV2	TRBJ2-1	NA	NA	CASSEQNEQFF	TGTGCCAGCAGTGAACAAAATGAGCAGTTCTTC
TRBV7-9	TRBJ2-5	NA	TRBD1	CASSLVGTGTQYF	TGTGCCAGCAGCTTAGTAGGGACAGGGACCCAGTACTTC
TRBV7-2	TRBJ2-7	NA	TRBD2	CASSRFILAGAYEQYF	TGCGCCAGCAGCCGGTTTATACTAGCGGGAGCCTACGAGCAGTACTTC
TRBV7-9	TRBJ1-2	NA	NA	CASSQEYLDNGYTF	TGCGCCAGCAGCCAAGAATATTTAGACAATGGCTACACCTTC
TRBV7-3	TRBJ2-3	NA	TRBD1	CASSLGHRGMSTDTQYF	TGTGCCAGCAGTTTAGGGCACAGGGGGATGAGCACAGATACGCAGTATTTT
TRBV13	TRBJ2-5	many	TRBD1	CASSRQGSKTQYF	TGTGCCAGCAGCAGACAGGGGTCGAAGACCCAGTACTTC
TRBV10-3	TRBJ2-7	many	TRBD1	CAISERTGRILYEQYF	TGTGCCATCAGTGAGAGGACAGGGCGTATTCTGTACGAGCAGTACTTC
TRBV10-3	TRBJ2-5	NA	TRBD2	CASNSDSGRSKETQYF	TGTGCCAGCAATAGTGATAGCGGGAGGAGTAAAGAGACCCAGTACTTC
TRBV20-1	TRBJ2-5	NA	TRBD1	CSARGPGTESGETQYF	TGCAGTGCTAGAGGACCAGGGACAGAAAGCGGAGAGACCCAGTACTTC
TRBV2	TRBJ1-2	many	NA	CASSEYEENYGYTF	TGTGCCAGCAGTGAATACGAGGAAAACTATGGCTACACCTTC
TRBV2	TRBJ2-7	few	TRBD2	CASSSGLAGIYEQYF	TGTGCCAGCAGCTCGGGACTAGCGGGGATCTACGAGCAGTACTTC
TRBV6-1	TRBJ1-5	few	TRBD1	CAAGTVRPNQPQHF	TGTGCCGCCGGGACAGTCAGGCCGAATCAGCCCCAGCATTTT
TRBV7-9	TRBJ1-6	many	NA	CASSFGQGHNSPLHF	TGTGCCAGCAGCTTCGGGCAGGGCCATAATTCACCCCTCCACTTT
TRBV2	TRBJ2-7	many	NA	CASSERQSYEQYF	TGTGCCAGCAGTGAGCGGCAGTCCTACGAGCAGTACTTC
TRBV2	TRBJ1-1	few	TRBD1	CASSYTGTGMTGTEAFF	TGTGCCAGCAGTTACACCGGGACAGGGATGACAGGCACTGAAGCTTTCTTT
TRBV7-8	TRBJ2-7	few	NA	CASSLGGSVSYEQYF	TGTGCCAGCAGCTTAGGTGGTAGCGTCTCCTACGAGCAGTACTTC
TRBV20-1	TRBJ2-2	NA	NA	CSAHKTNSDTGELFF	TGCAGTGCTCACAAGACGAACAGCGACACCGGGGAGCTGTTTTTT
TRBV29-1	TRBJ1-4	NA	NA	CSVGASEKLFF	TGCAGCGTCGGGGCGAGTGAAAAACTGTTTTTT
TRBV25-1	TRBJ2-5	NA	NA	CASSDSAGARRETQYF	TGTGCCAGCAGTGATAGTGCCGGGGCGAGGCGGGAGACCCAGTACTTC
TRBV9	TRBJ1-5	NA	NA	CASSVGAGGPYSNQPQHF	TGTGCCAGCAGCGTAGGGGCCGGCGGACCTTATAGCAATCAGCCCCAGCATTTT
TRBV25-1	TRBJ1-4	NA	NA	CASSESGRVEKLFF	TGTGCCAGCAGTGAATCCGGCAGGGTAGAAAAACTGTTTTTT
TRBV24-1	TRBJ2-5	NA	TRBD1	CATSDPGTGAGETQYF	TGTGCCACCAGTGACCCAGGGACAGGGGCGGGAGAGACCCAGTACTTC
TRBV9	TRBJ1-6	NA	NA	CASSARDAESPLHF	TGTGCCAGCAGCGCCAGGGACGCTGAATCACCCCTCCACTTT
TRBV12-5	TRBJ1-6	once	NA	CASPPGVPSSYNSPLHF	TGTGCTAGTCCTCCTGGGGTTCCTAGCTCCTATAATTCACCCCTCCACTTT
TRBV5-6	TRBJ1-1	few	NA	CASSPGHLILPSTEAFF	TGTGCCAGCAGCCCCGGGCATCTGATACTGCCGAGCACTGAAGCTTTCTTT
TRBV19	TRBJ1-2	NA	TRBD1	CASSIADRAGNTF	TGTGCCAGTAGTATCGCGGACAGGGCTGGAAACACCTTC
TRBV7-9	TRBJ2-5	NA	TRBD1	CASSPDRAETQYF	TGTGCCAGCAGTCCCGACAGGGCAGAGACCCAGTACTTC
TRBV29-1	TRBJ1-4	NA	NA	CSVVTGREKLFF	TGCAGCGTTGTAACAGGGCGTGAAAAACTGTTTTTT
TRBV7-9	TRBJ1-1	few	NA	CASSLSGGSTEAFF	TGTGCCAGCAGCTTATCGGGGGGATCCACTGAAGCTTTCTTT
TRBV7-2	TRBJ1-2	NA	TRBD1	CASSLKGQSYGYTF	TGTGCCAGCAGCTTGAAGGGACAGAGCTATGGCTACACCTTC
TRBV19	TRBJ1-1	many	NA	CASSIGSTEAFF	TGTGCCAGTAGTATAGGTAGCACTGAAGCTTTCTTT
TRBV20-1	TRBJ2-7	once	NA	CNARVGGYEQYF	TGCAATGCTAGAGTAGGCGGCTACGAGCAGTACTTC
TRBV19	TRBJ1-6	NA	TRBD1	CASRKLGQAYSPLHF	TGTGCCAGTAGGAAGTTGGGACAGGCGTATTCACCCCTCCACTTT
TRBV4-1	TRBJ2-2	few	NA	CASSQVINTGELFF	TGCGCCAGCAGCCAAGTCATTAACACCGGGGAGCTGTTTTTT
TRBV10-3	TRBJ2-6	NA	NA	CAISDTTGANVLTF	TGTGCCATCAGCGACACTACCGGGGCCAACGTCCTGACTTTC
TRBV15	TRBJ1-2	NA	NA	CATRPRTASSGNTF	TGTGCCACCAGACCAAGGACAGCAAGCTCTGGAAACACCTTC
TRBV29-1	TRBJ2-5	NA	NA	CSVAPGETQYF	TGCAGCGTTGCTCCCGGGGAGACCCAGTACTTC
TRBV24-1	TRBJ1-5	once	NA	CASSFGGGFGQPQHF	TGTGCCAGCAGTTTTGGGGGGGGGTTTGGTCAGCCCCAGCATTTT
TRBV7-9	TRBJ1-4	NA	NA	CASSLWGDNEKLFF	TGTGCCAGCAGTTTATGGGGAGACAATGAAAAACTGTTTTTT
TRBV4-2	TRBJ1-6	few	TRBD1	CTSSQEGRRGRLPLHF	TGTACCAGCAGCCAAGAAGGTAGGAGGGGGCGGTTACCCCTCCACTTT
TRBV7-9	TRBJ2-7	NA	TRBD2	CASSLVTSGSKYEQYF	TGTGCCAGCAGCTTAGTAACTAGCGGGAGCAAATACGAGCAGTACTTC